This T cell receptor (beta chain) was sequenced during a study of graft-versus-host responses after intestinal transplantation. About the research overall: Recipients were all induced with anti-thymocyte globulin, then given tacrolimus and steroids for around three years. Study-wide findings and caveats: There was an association between peak levels of circulating GvH clones and early post-transplant HvG declines.

The CDR3 extends over 14 amino acids. V gave up 4 bases and J gave up 3 bases; unmatched junction bases: 5. CDR1 and CDR2 (germline): MNHEY, SVGAGI. As regards this clone: Its antigen is currently unknown.

Sequencing was performed with immunoSEQ multiplex PCR; in TCRdb, only in-frame clones are kept and a portion is missing. The table has about 25,000 clones, approximately 95% seen once. The sequence came from a human patient who received an intestinal transplant, so some T cells may come from the graft donor. This specimen consisted of PBMCs, obtained 18 days after transplant. This chain links TRBV6-5 with TRBJ1-1; TRBD1 aligns across 7 bases. CDR3 sequence (DNA): TGTGCCAGCAGTTTATCAACAGGGGACACTGAAGCTTTCTTT. The encoded protein is CASSLSTGDTEAFF.